Sequencing of this T cell receptor (beta chain) was carried out in a study of blood T cell repertoires in COVID-19 (TCRdb year 2020). For the wider study: Samples covering the acute and convalescent phases of COVID-19 were provided by collaborators in the United States, Italy and Spain. The dataset comprised deeply sampled blood TCRbeta repertoires from subjects exposed to, actively infected with, or recovered from COVID-19. The repertoires were released in a freely available public database intended as a resource for research on the immune response to SARS-CoV-2. The material from the prospective study consisted of cDNA or gDNA derived from T cells, B-cell-depleted T cells, or PBMCs. A de-identified subject ID, COVID-19 status, age in years and sex were almost always included in the sample metadata. Where available, HLA class I and class II types were taken from metadata supplied by the sample provider and were not determined by assay-based typing. The samples were drawn from two sources: the first 160 participants of the ongoing ImmuneRACE study, and fewer than 1,500 subjects contributed by 6 global collaborators.

Another Seattle source contributed samples from volunteer blood donors who had recovered from COVID-19. Each collaborating institution followed its own protocols to collect whole blood in K2EDTA tubes. For TCRbeta analysis, collaborators shipped samples as frozen whole blood, isolated PBMCs, or DNA extracted from either of those sample types. As to this clone: The antigen it binds to is not known. No clone much larger than this one lies a single base away; base qualities are absent.

As encoded in the germline V gene (reference sequence), CDR1 is MNHEY while CDR2 is SMNVEV. Inclusive of the bounding cysteine and phenylalanine, the CDR3 is 15 residues long. This entry keeps only the CDR3 DNA: 45 bases, framed from base 1. V is clipped by 0 bases and J by 6 bases, and the sequence between their germline boundaries is 14 bases long. Results the study describes overall, beyond this receptor: The amount of clinical and demographic metadata varied by source and participant and was provided uncurated.

The immunoSEQ Assay, a bias-controlled multiplex PCR, was used to amplify TCRbeta CDR3 regions from genomic DNA. On the authors' methods: The number of nucleated cells in each sample was estimated from the amplification of reference gene primers within the assay. To quantify the absolute abundance of each unique TCRbeta CDR3 rearrangement, sequence reads were collapsed and filtered. For each sample, productive Simpson clonality was calculated as the square root of Simpson's diversity index over productive rearrangements. The immuneACCESS repertoire file appears here via TCRdb, limited to in-frame rearrangements. These files lack a portion of the clones; in checked studies, under half of the deficit traces to unresolved V genes, and the cause of the others is not known. V and J calls and clone size are given by that table; D and trimming were obtained from the DNA. The sample has 200,000 to 250,000 clones on record, around 83% of them singletons. Of the sample, about 3% falls within the top ten clones.

The sample comprised peripheral blood. The V and J segments used are TRBV27 and TRBJ1-2; a tentative D call is TRBD1 (5 bases match). This clonotype was sampled from a man aged 50 to 60 who had recovered from COVID-19. The nucleotide sequence reads TGTGCCAGCAGTTTATCATCAGGGCCCCCCCATGGCTACACCTTC. The translation is CASSLSSGPPHGYTF.